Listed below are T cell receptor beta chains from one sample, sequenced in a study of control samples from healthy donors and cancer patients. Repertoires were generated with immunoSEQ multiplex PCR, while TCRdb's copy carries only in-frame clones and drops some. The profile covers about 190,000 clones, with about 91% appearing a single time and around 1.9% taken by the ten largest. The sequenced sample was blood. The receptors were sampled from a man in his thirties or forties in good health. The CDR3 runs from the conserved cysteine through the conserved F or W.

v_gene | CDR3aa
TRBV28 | CASVTGGSTEPQHF
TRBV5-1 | CASSYDRGQATSSYNSPLHF
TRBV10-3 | CAISAGSPNYGYTF
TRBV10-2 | CASSESTHEQYF
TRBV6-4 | CASRTGAHQPQHF
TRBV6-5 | CASSFEPGQLTEAFF
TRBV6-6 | CASSAWDNYGYTF
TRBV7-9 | CASSPSGGPYNEQFF
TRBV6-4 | CASSHGGVTDTQYF
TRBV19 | CASSPILERTGELFF
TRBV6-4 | CARAFRAGGIRDYEQYF
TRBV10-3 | CAISLGQGNTEAFF
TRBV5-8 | CASSLVVGSGTEAFF
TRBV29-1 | CSVLQGPNSPLHF
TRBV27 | CASRLIFGGGNSNQPQHF
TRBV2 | CASILGPNTGELFF
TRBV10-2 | CASSGTGAFNEKLFF
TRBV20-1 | CSASMAGVQPQHF
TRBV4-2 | CASSRRTDQNEKLFF
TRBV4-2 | CASSQDGQGDGELFF
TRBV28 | CASSPVWWGVYEQYF
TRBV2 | CAFMEMPWSSYNSPLHF
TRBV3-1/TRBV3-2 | CASSQDWVAGNTIYF
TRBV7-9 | CASRLALYEQYF
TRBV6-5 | CASSPTGGRNEKLFF
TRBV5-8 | CASSLEGGTPLNIQYF
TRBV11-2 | CASSLVWRGTDTQYF
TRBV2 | CASSALGQGDGYTF
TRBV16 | CASSHPRTGEKLFF
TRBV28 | CASSPPPGGTGKTYEQYF
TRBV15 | CATSRDGQVGLVDEQYF
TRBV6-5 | CASSPDGKSYNEQFF
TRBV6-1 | CASSEARNSGNTIYF
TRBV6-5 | CASSLPAVYEQYF
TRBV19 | CASSPGLAKNIQYF
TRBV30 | CAAGGPLASGELFF
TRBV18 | CASSPPSVNEQFF
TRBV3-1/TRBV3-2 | CASSPLGSYNEQFF
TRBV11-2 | CASSPGLRYEQYF
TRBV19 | CASTDRGFLQPQHF
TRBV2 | CASSQTGNSPLHF
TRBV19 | CASSPAPQGWEDIQYF
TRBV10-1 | CASSELQGPYNEQFF
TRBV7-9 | CASSLRGALEKLFF
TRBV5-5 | CASSLARGGELNEKLFF
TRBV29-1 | CSAARATNTEAFF
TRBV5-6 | CASSFPALYGYTF
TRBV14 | CASSQPGPRSYEQYF
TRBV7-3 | CASSLTLGQPQHF
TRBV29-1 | CSVTSSYEQYF